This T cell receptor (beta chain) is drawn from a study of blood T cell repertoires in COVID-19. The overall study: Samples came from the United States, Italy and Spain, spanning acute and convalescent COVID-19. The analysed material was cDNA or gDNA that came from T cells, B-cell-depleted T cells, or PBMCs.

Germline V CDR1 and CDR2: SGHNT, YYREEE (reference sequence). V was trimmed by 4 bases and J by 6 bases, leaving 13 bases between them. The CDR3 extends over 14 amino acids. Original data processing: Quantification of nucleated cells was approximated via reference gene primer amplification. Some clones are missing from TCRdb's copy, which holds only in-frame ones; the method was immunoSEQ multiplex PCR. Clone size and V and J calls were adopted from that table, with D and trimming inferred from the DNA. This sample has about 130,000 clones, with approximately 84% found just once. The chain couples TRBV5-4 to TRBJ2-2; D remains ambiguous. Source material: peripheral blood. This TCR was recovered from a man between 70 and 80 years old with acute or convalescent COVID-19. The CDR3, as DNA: TGTGCCAGCAGCCCACGGAGAGGAGCCGGGGAGCTGTTTTTT. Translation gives CASSPRRGAGELFF.